This T cell receptor beta chain is drawn from a study of CD8+ T cells in alopecia areata (dated by TCRdb to the late 2010s). Context from the whole study: The treated patients, all with moderate-to-severe alopecia areata, were enrolled in an open-label pilot trial of oral tofacitinib given at 5 to 10 mg twice daily. Tofacitinib was given for 6 to 18 months, followed by 6 months of follow-up off drug to assess delayed response and recurrence. The SALT score, which quantifies the percentage of affected scalp surface area, was used to measure disease severity in treated patients. To study T cell clonal expansion in alopecia areata, the researchers applied high-throughput TCRbeta sequencing to both the C3H/HeJ mouse model and human patients. In humans, TCRbeta sequencing was performed on scalp tissue and on sorted CD4+ and CD8+ peripheral blood T cells from healthy controls and from patients with patchy or totalis/universalis alopecia areata. Biopsies were taken from tofacitinib-treated patients at baseline and at 4 and 24 weeks of treatment, and a later scalp biopsy was taken in several of the tofacitinib-treated patients. Scalp clonality was compared among normal scalp (n=4), patchy alopecia areata scalp (n=8), and alopecia totalis/universalis scalp (n=8). RNA came from the PAXgene miRNA kit for fixed scalp, the miRNeasy kit for PBMCs, and the RNeasy kit for mouse skin. Amplification of TCRbeta CDR3 regions was done by immunoSEQ multiplex PCR using 35 Vbeta forward primers and 13 Jbeta reverse primers.

The library was obtained by the immunoSEQ multiplex PCR assay. RNA was extracted from all samples and reverse transcribed into cDNA as template for TCR sequencing. First-strand cDNA was synthesized using SuperScript III with a 2:1 mix of oligo-dT and random hexamers. Amplification bias was assessed with a synthetic immune receptor repertoire, and residual bias was removed computationally. As for the original processing: Raw reads were preprocessed for error removal, and CDR3 was defined according to IMGT conventions as running from the conserved cysteine to phenylalanine. Clonality was computed by normalizing Shannon entropy by log2 of the number of productive unique TCRs and subtracting the result from 1. Scalp TCRbeta sequences were cross-referenced with sorted blood CD4 and CD8 repertoires so that the CD4 or CD8 identity of scalp clones could be inferred. TCRdb took over this immuneACCESS table, retaining in-frame rearrangements with V and J assigned. Such tables are incomplete; in checked studies, under half of the missing clones stem from an unresolved V gene, and the remainder is unexplained. V, J and clone size were drawn from that table, and D and trimming were deduced from the DNA. This sample lists about 110,000 clones; 65% to 85% were detected once. Roughly a quarter of the sample is taken by the ten largest.

This clone was observed a few times. Its cognate antigen has yet to be identified. No base quality values were provided; no much bigger clone lies one nucleotide off. Explained via the paper, the time point label denotes: 20 to 30 weeks on oral tofacitinib. The intended sense of this specimen's treatment or condition label: oral pan-JAK inhibitor, 5-10 mg twice daily. Lesional scalp punch biopsies and peripheral blood were collected from alopecia areata patients. PBMCs were isolated by density centrifugation and stained for CD3, CD4 and CD8, after which CD4+ and CD8+ T cells were sorted on a FACSAria. Here V drops 4 bases and J drops 2 bases, and the junction holds 5 bases not matched to any gene. The CDR3 numbers 15 residues from cysteine through phenylalanine. Of the read, only the CDR3 DNA is kept; its 45 bases are in frame from base 1. The germline V gene specifies SGHTA as CDR1 and FQGNSA as CDR2.

What the research found in general, with its limitations: Lesional scalp, especially in alopecia totalis/universalis, showed higher clonality and more expanded CD8+ clones than normal scalp, suggesting antigenic drive. With tofacitinib, both scalp clonality and the number of expanded CD8+ clones among the top 100 scalp clones went down significantly. The treated cohort was small, with a single nonresponder, so links between baseline CD8+ expansion and response need larger studies. Many expanded lesional clones persisted in scalp and blood during tofacitinib treatment, which may partly explain relapse after stopping treatment. Shared TCR sequences between patients were less evident than in mice, which may be partly attributable to HLA diversity in the patient population. Scalp TCR repertoire analysis is complicated because resident alphabeta T cells in normal human skin are also sequenced, whereas mouse skin is dominated by gammadelta T cells.

The sample in question was CD8+ T cells sorted from blood, obtained at week 24, from a patient treated with tofacitinib. This sequence uses TRBV7-2 and TRBJ2-5; TRBD2 fits 9 bases in the junction. The TCR originated in a human donor with alopecia areata. The DNA sequence reads TGTGCCAGCAGCTGGGCGGGGGGGATTCAAGAGACCCAGTACTTC. This gives the protein CASSWAGGIQETQYF.